These 5 T cell receptor beta chains originate from one sample sequenced in a study of T-cell reconstitution after alpha-beta-depleted transplantation in children. A library of TCRbeta sequences, prepared with unique molecular identifiers, was generated. TCRdb re-called the PCR reads with MiXCR, one entry per CDR3 protein. The sample lists some 590,000 distinct CDR3 sequences, under 12% occurring once. Material: PBMCs from the stem cell graft donor, obtained from the stem cell graft. The source is a human donor who donated a stem cell graft to a child with acute myeloid leukemia.

This clonotype was counted between two and nine times. The V gene is TRBV20-1, the J gene TRBJ1-1, with no clear D. The germline V and J ends were trimmed by 4 bases and 1 base, with 13 bases remaining between them. Germline values: CDR1 DFQATT, CDR2 SNEGSKA (reference sequence). The CDR3 is 14 residues long. The CDR3 DNA reads TGCAGTGCTACCTTGGCACAGAAGAACACTGAAGCTTTCTTT. It specifies CSATLAQKNTEAFF.

The CDR3 here is CASSLLTSGGTGELFF. The CDR3 DNA reads TGTGCCAGCAGCTTACTGACTAGCGGGGGCACCGGGGAGCTGTTTTTT. The J gene is TRBJ2-2, the V gene TRBV7-2; 12 nucleotides match TRBD2. This CDR3 is built from 16 residues. Germline V lookup: CDR1 SGHTA, CDR2 FQGNSA. Germline trimming cut 2 bases from V and 4 bases from J; bases unmatched to any gene: 2.

In this sample, this clonotype turned up many times. This sequence joins TRBV7-2 and TRBJ2-7, with TRBD1 matching 7 bases. The J segment lost 7 bases and the V segment lost 4 bases, leaving 7 bases of the junction unmatched. This CDR3 region has 13 residues. Germline V lookup: CDR1 SGHTA, CDR2 FQGNSA. The CDR3 loop reads CASSSRQGREQYF. In DNA, the CDR3 is TGTGCCAGCAGCTCTCGACAGGGTCGGGAGCAGTACTTC. The full variable domain, with the rest looked up from reference TRBV7-2 and TRBJ2-7, is GAGVSQSPSNKVTEKGKDVELRCDPISGHTALYWYRQSLGQGLEFLIYFQGNSAPDKSGLPSDRFSAERTGGSVSTLTIQRTQQEDSAVYLCASSSRQGREQYFGPGTRLTVT.

This clonotype was counted only a few times. This chain uses TRBV15 with TRBJ1-2; 9 positions agree with TRBD1. The CDR3 sequence is 14 residues long. Germline V gene data show CDR1 as LNHNV and CDR2 as YYDKDF (reference sequence). The J segment lost 7 bases and the V segment lost 5 bases, leaving 8 bases of the junction unmatched. The CDR3 protein is CATSRDRQGGGYTF. DNA of the CDR3: TGTGCCACCAGCCGCGACAGACAGGGGGGTGGCTACACCTTC.

This clonotype appeared a few times. The genes are TRBV29-1 and TRBJ2-3; tentatively, D is TRBD2 (5 bases). Germline V gives CDR1 SQVTM, CDR2 ANQGSEA. CDR3 length: 12 residues. V was trimmed by 4 bases and J by 5 bases, leaving 10 bases between them. CDR3 DNA: TGCAGCGTTGTTCCCCGGGAAGATACGCAGTATTTT. Its protein product is CSVVPREDTQYF.